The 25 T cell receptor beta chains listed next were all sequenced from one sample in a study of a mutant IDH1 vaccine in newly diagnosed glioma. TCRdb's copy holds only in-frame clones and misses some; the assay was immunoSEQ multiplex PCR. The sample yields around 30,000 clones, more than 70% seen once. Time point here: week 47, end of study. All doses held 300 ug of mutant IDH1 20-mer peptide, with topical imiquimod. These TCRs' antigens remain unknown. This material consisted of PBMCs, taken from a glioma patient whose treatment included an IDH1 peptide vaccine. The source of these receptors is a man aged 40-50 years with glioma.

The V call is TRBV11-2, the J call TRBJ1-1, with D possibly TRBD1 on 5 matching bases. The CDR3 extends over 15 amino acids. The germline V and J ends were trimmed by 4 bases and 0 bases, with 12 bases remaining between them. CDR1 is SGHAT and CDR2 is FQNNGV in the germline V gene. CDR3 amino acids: CASSSGHRMNTEAFF. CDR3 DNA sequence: TGTGCCAGCAGCTCCGGACACCGCATGAACACTGAAGCTTTCTTT.

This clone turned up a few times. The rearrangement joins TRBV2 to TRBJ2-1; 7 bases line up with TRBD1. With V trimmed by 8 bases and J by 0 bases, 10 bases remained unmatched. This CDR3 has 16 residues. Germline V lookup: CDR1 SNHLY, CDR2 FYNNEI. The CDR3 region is CASRTEGGSSYNEQFF. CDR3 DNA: TGTGCCAGCCGAACAGAAGGGGGCAGCTCCTACAATGAGCAGTTCTTC. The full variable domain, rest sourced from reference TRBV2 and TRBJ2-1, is EPEVTQTPSHQVTQMGQEVILRCVPISNHLYFYWYRQILGQKVEFLVSFYNNEISEKSEIFDDQFSVERPDGSNFTLKIRSTKLEDSAMYFCASRTEGGSSYNEQFFGPGTRLTVL.

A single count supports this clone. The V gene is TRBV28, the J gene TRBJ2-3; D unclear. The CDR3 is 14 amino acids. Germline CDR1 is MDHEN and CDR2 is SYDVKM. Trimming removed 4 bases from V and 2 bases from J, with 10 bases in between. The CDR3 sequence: CASSSPVNTDTQYF. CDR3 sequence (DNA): TGTGCCAGCAGTTCACCGGTTAACACAGATACGCAGTATTTT.

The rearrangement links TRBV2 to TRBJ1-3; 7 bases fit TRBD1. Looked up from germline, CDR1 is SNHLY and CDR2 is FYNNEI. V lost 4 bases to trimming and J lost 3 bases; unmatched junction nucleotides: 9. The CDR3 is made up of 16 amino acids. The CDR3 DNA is TGTGCCAGCAGTGCACTCGACAGGGCATATGGAAACACCATATATTTT. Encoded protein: CASSALDRAYGNTIYF.

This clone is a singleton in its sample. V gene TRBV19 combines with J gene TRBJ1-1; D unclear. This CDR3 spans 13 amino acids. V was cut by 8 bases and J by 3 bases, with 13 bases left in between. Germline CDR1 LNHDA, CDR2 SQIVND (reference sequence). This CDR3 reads CASGERDHTEAFF. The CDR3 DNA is TGTGCCAGTGGGGAGAGAGATCACACTGAAGCTTTCTTT.

CDR3 DNA sequence: TGTGCCAGCTCACTTACAGGTCCTGGGGACGAGCAGTACTTC. It translates to CASSLTGPGDEQYF. J is TRBJ2-7 and V is TRBV18; D might be TRBD1 (5 bases). Between the trimmed V and J ends, which lost 4 bases and 5 bases, there was a span of 15 bases. This CDR3 region has 14 residues. The germline V gene has CDR1 KGHSH and CDR2 LQKENI.

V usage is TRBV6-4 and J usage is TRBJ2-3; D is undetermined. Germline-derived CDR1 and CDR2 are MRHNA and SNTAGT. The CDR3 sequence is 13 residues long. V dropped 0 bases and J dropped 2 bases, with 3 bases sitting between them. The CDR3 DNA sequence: TGTGCCAGCAGTGACTCGGACACAGATACGCAGTATTTT. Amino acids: CASSDSDTDTQYF.

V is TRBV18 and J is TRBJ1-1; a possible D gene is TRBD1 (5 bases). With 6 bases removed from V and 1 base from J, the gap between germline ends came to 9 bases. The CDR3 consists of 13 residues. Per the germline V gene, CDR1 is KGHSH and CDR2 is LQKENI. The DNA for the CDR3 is TGTGCCAGCTCGGAGGGACCGAACACTGAAGCTTTCTTT. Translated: CASSEGPNTEAFF.

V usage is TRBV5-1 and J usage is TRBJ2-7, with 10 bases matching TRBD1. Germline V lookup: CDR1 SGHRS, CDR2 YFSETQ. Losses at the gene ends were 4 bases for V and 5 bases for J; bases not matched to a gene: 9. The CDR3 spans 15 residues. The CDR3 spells CASSLSGTGVNEQYV. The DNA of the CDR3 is TGCGCCAGCAGCCTCTCCGGGACAGGGGTCAACGAGCAGTACGTC.

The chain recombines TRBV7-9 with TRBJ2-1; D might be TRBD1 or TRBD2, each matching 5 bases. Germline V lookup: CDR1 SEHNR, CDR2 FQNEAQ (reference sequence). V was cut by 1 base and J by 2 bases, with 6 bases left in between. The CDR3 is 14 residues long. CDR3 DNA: TGTGCCAGCAGCTTAGAGGGACCCTACAATGAGCAGTTCTTC. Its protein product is CASSLEGPYNEQFF.

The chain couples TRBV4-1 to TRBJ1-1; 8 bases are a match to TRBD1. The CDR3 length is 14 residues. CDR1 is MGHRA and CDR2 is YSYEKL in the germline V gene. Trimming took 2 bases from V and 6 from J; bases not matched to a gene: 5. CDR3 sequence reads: CASSQHGQGSEAFF. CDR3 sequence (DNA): TGCGCCAGCAGCCAACATGGACAGGGCTCTGAAGCTTTCTTT.

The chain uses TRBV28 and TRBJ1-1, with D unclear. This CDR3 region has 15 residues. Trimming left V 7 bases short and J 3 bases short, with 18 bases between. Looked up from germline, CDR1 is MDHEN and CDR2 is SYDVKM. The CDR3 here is CASTQRSVLDTEAFF. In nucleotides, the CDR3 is TGTGCCAGCACCCAAAGATCTGTACTTGACACTGAAGCTTTCTTT.

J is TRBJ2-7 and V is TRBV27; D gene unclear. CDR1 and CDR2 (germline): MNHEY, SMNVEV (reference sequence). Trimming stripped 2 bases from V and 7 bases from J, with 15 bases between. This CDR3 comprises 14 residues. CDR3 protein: CASSLNGFLGEQYV. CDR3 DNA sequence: TGTGCCAGCAGTTTAAATGGTTTTTTGGGGGAGCAGTACGTC.

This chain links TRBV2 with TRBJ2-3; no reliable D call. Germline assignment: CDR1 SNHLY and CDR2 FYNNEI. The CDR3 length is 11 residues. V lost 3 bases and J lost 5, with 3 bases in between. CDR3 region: CASSDRDTQYF. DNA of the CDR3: TGTGCCAGCAGTGATAGAGATACGCAGTATTTT.

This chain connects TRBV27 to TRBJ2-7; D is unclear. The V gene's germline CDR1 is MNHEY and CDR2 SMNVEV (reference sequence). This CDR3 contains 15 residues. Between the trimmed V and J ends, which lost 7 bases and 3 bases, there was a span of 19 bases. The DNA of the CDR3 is TGTGCCAGCATTAGTCCCGAGACCCAAATCTACGAGCAGTACTTC. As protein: CASISPETQIYEQYF.

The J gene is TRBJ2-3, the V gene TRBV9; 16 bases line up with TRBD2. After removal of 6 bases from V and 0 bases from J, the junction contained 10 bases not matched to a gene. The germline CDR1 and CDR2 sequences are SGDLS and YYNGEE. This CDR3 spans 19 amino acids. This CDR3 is CASNLGGLAGGTSTDTQYF. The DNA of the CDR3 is TGTGCCAGCAACCTCGGGGGACTAGCGGGAGGGACTAGCACAGATACGCAGTATTTT.

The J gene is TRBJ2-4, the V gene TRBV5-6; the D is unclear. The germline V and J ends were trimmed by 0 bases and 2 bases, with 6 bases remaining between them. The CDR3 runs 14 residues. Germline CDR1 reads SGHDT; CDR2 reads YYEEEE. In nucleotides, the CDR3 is TGTGCCAGCAGCTTGGGGCAGACCAAAAACATTCAGTACTTC. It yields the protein CASSLGQTKNIQYF.

The CDR3 reads CASSMRSGTVYNEQFF. In DNA form, the CDR3 reads TGTGCCAGTAGTATGAGATCCGGGACAGTTTACAATGAGCAGTTCTTC. This sequence joins TRBV19 and TRBJ2-1, with 7 bases matching TRBD1. CDR3 length equals 16 residues. The ends lost 3 bases at V and 4 bases at J; junction bases unmatched: 9. The germline V gene encodes CDR1 LNHDA and CDR2 SQIVND (reference sequence).

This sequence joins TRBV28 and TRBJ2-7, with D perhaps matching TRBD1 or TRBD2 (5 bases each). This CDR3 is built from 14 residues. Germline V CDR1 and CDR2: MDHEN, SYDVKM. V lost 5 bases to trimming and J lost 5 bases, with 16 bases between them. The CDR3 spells CASSNRDPRHEQYV. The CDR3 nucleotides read TGTGCCAGCAGTAACCGGGACCCCAGGCACGAGCAGTACGTC.

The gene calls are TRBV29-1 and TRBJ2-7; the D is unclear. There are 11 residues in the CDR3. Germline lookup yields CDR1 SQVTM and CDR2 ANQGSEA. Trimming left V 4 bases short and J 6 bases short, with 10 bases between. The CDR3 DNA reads TGCAGCGTTGCCGGAAGGAGCGAGCAGTACTTC. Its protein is CSVAGRSEQYF.

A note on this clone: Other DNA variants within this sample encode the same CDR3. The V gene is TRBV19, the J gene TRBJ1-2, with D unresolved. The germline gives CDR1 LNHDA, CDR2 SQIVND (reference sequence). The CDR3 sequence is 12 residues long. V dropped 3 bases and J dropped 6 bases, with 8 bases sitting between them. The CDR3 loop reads CASSIEGHGYTF. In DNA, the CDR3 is TGTGCCAGTAGTATTGAGGGCCATGGCTACACCTTC.

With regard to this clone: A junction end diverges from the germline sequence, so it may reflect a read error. The chain's CDR3 is CASSFNQQTAF. Written as DNA, the CDR3 is TGTGCCAGCAGCTTCAATCAACAGACAGCGTTC. The V and J genes are TRBV7-2 and TRBJ2-7, with D possibly matching TRBD1 (5 bases). CDR1 and CDR2 from the germline V gene are SGHTA and FQGNSA. This CDR3 is built from 11 residues. Full variable domain (missing parts from reference TRBV7-2 and TRBJ2-7): GAGVSQSPSNKVTEKGKDVELRCDPISGHTALYWYRQSLGQGLEFLIYFQGNSAPDKSGLPSDRFSAERTGGSVSTLTIQRTQQEDSAVYLCASSFNQQTAFGPGTRLTVT.

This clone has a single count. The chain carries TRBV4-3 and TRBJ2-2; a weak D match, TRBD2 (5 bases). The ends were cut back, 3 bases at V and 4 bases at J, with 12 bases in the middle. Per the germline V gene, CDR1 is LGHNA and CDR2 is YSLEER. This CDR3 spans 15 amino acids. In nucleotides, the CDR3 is TGCGCCAGCAGCCAGGATCACGAGGGCACCGGGGAGCTGTTTTTT. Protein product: CASSQDHEGTGELFF.

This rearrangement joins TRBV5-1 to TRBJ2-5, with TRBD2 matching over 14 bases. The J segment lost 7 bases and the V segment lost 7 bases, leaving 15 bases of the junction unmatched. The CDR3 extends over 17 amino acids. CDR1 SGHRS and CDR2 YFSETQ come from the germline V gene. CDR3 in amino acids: CASAGTSGGPEGRTQYF. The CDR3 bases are TGCGCCAGCGCCGGGACTAGCGGGGGCCCAGAAGGACGGACCCAGTACTTC.

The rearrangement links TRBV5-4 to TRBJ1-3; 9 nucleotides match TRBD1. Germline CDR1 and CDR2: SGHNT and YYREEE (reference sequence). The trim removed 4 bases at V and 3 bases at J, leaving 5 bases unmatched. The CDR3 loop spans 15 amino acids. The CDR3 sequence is CASSPGTGFGNTIYF. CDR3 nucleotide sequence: TGTGCCAGCAGCCCCGGGACAGGGTTTGGAAACACCATATATTTT.